This TCR beta chain was recorded in a study of blood T cell repertoires in COVID-19 (TCRdb year 2020). About the study as a whole: Samples from collaborators originated in the United States, Italy and Spain and spanned both the acute and convalescent phases of COVID-19. Sample metadata almost always included a de-identified subject ID, COVID-19 status, age in years and sex. The repertoires were made available in a free public database intended to serve as a resource for research on the immune response to SARS-CoV-2. Deeply sampled blood TCRbeta repertoires from subjects exposed to, actively infected with, or recovered from COVID-19 were included in the dataset. The prospective study material was composed of cDNA or gDNA derived from T cells, B-cell-depleted T cells, or PBMCs. Samples came from the ongoing ImmuneRACE study (first 160 participants) plus 1,254 subjects from 6 global collaborators. Where available, HLA class I and class II types were obtained from metadata supplied by the sample provider rather than from assay-based typing.

The collaborating institutions used their own protocols to collect whole blood in K2EDTA tubes. For TCRbeta analysis, collaborator samples were shipped as frozen whole blood, as isolated PBMCs, or as DNA extracted from either sample type. With respect to this clone: Its target antigen remains unknown. Per-nucleotide qualities are absent, and no much larger clonotype sits a single base away.

Here is what the overall study found, with its caveats: How much clinical and demographic metadata was included differed by source and by participant, and the metadata was provided uncurated.

TCRbeta CDR3 regions were amplified from genomic DNA using the immunoSEQ Assay, a bias-controlled multiplex PCR. On the authors' methods: Nucleated cell counts per sample were estimated from amplification of reference gene primers within the assay. Sequence reads were collapsed and filtered to measure the absolute abundance of every unique TCRbeta CDR3 rearrangement. For each sample, productive Simpson clonality was calculated by taking the square root of Simpson's diversity index across productive rearrangements. The table comes from immuneACCESS by way of TCRdb, which keeps in-frame sequences with V and J called. Part of the clones is missing from these tables; in studies checked, under half for an unresolved V gene and the rest for unknown reasons. The D gene and trimming were derived from the DNA, and the V and J assignments and clone size from that table. Recorded for this sample are fewer than 150,000 clones; roughly 81% of them occurred a single time. The ten largest account for less than 3.5% of the sample.

The clonotype was recovered from a man aged 35-49 years with acute or convalescent COVID-19. The specimen sequenced was peripheral blood.

The CDR3 reads CSVFLGGGETQYF. The bases read TGCAGCGTATTCCTTGGGGGGGGAGAGACCCAGTACTTC. The chain couples TRBV29-1 to TRBJ2-5, with 7 junctional bases fitting TRBD2. Based on the germline V gene, the CDR1 and CDR2 sequences are SQVTM and ANQGSEA. At the junction V is shortened by 6 bases and J by 4 bases; bases outside the gene matches: 8. The CDR3 starts with the cysteine, ends with the phenylalanine, and has 13 residues. Of the read, only the CDR3 DNA is kept; its 39 bases are in frame from base 1. Where the CDR3 stops, the reference TRBV29-1 and TRBJ2-5 genes take over; the full variable domain is SAVISQKPSRDICQRGTSLTIQCQVDSQVTMMFWYRQQPGQSLTLIATANQGSEATYESGFVIDKFPISRPNLTFSTLTVSNMSPEDSSIYLCSVFLGGGETQYFGPGTRLLVL.